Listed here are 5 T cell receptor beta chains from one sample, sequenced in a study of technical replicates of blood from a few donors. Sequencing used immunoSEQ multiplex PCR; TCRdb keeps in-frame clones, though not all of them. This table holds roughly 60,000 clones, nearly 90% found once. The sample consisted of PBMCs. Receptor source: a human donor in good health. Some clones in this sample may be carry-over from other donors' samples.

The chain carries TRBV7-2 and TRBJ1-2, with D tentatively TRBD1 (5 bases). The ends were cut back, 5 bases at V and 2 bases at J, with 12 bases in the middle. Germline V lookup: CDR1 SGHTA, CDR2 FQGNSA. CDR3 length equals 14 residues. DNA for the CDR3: TGTGCCAGCAGCCTAGGGACGGGGAACTATGGCTACACCTTC. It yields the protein CASSLGTGNYGYTF.

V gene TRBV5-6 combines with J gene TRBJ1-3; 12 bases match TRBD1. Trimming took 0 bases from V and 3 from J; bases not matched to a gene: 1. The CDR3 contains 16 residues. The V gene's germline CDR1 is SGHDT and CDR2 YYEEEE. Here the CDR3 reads CASSLGDRGHGNTIYF. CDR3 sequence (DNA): TGTGCCAGCAGCTTGGGGGACAGGGGGCATGGAAACACCATATATTTT.

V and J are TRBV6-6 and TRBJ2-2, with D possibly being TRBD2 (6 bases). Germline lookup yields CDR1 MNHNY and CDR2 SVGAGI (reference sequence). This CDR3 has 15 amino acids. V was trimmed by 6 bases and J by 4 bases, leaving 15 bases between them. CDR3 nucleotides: TGTGCCAGCAGCAGGGACTTCCTTAGCACCGGGGAGCTGTTTTTT. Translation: CASSRDFLSTGELFF.

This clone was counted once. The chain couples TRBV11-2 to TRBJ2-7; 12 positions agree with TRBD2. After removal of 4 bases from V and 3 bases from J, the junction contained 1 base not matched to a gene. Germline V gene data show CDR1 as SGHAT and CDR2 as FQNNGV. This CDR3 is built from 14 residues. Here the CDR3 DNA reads TGTGCCAGCAGCTGGACTAGCGGGAACTACGAGCAGTACTTC. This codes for CASSWTSGNYEQYF.

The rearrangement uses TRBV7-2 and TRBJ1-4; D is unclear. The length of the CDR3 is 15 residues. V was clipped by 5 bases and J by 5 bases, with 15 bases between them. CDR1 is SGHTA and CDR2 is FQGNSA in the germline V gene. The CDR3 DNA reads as TGTGCCAGCAGCCCGTCAGGCAACCAAAATGAAAAACTGTTTTTT. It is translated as CASSPSGNQNEKLFF. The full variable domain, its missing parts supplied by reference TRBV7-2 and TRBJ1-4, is GAGVSQSPSNKVTEKGKDVELRCDPISGHTALYWYRQSLGQGLEFLIYFQGNSAPDKSGLPSDRFSAERTGGSVSTLTIQRTQQEDSAVYLCASSPSGNQNEKLFFGSGTQLSVL.